This T cell receptor beta chain was captured in a study of Ad26.COV2.S vaccination and SARS-CoV-2 variants (dated by TCRdb to the early 2020s). For the wider study: Donors in the vaccine arm were drawn from COV1001, a phase I-IIa trial of Ad26.COV2.S in healthy adults that was multicentre, randomized, double-blind and placebo-controlled. Throughout the experiments and outcome assessment, investigators stayed blinded to trial group allocation. Trial participants were randomized into five groups of five: low-dose or high-dose Ad26.COV2.S given once or twice, or placebo on both occasions. TCRbeta repertoire sequencing served as the tool for gauging how specific and how broad the SARS-CoV-2-reactive T cell receptors were following Ad26.COV2.S vaccination. The TCR-sequenced set comprised about 32 samples: some 19 Ad26.COV2.S vaccine recipients, 5 placebo recipients and 8 SARS-CoV-2 convalescent individuals. Dosing of Ad26.COV2.S was intramuscular, at either 5x10^10 or 1x10^11 viral particles, delivered as one shot or as two shots spaced 56 days apart.

Results the study describes overall, beyond this receptor: Ad26.COV2.S recipients had higher spike-specific TCR breadth than placebo recipients (P = 0.0014). After vaccination, spike-specific CD8+ and CD4+ T cell responses were reported to show substantial breadth. The authors noted that total T cell responses may have been underestimated by the TCR breadth and depth analyses. The study was not powered for comparison of responses between vaccine doses or regimens. Non-spike TCR breadth was comparable between vaccine and placebo recipients, consistent with the vaccine containing only spike.

The CDR3 runs 15 residues from the cysteine to the phenylalanine. Just the 45-base CDR3 DNA is kept, in frame starting at base 1. In the germline V gene, CDR1 corresponds to SGDLS and CDR2 to YYNGEE. Trimming leaves V shorter by 0 bases and J shorter by 0 bases, with the junction holding 2 bases beyond the gene matches. TCRbeta CDR3 regions were sequenced with the immunoSEQ Assay. After extraction, genomic DNA underwent amplification by bias-controlled multiplex PCR, followed by high-throughput sequencing. In the original analysis: To quantify the absolute abundance of every unique TCRbeta CDR3 region, sequences were collapsed and filtered. T cell fraction was estimated by normalization of TCRbeta template counts to usable DNA, with usable DNA being measured through amplification of reference genes present in all nucleated cells. Repertoire TCRs were annotated as SARS-CoV-2-specific by exact matching of V gene, CDR3 amino acid sequence and J gene to a known reactive TCR set. The reference SARS-CoV-2 TCR set came from MIRA and was filtered for enrichment in COVID-19-positive ImmuneCODE repertoires, removing public or cross-reactive TCRs. Using the MIRA antigens, annotated TCRs were further analysed by specific ORF or by position within an ORF. Depth was the summed frequency of annotated unique rearrangements, while breadth was defined as annotated unique rearrangements over total unique productive rearrangements. Two-sided Wilcoxon rank-sum tests were applied when comparing TCR breadth between groups. Not all clones reach the TCRdb copy of this immuneACCESS table, which keeps in-frame sequences only. Checked studies attribute under half of the gap to unresolved V genes and leave the rest unexplained. V and J calls and clone size are those listed in that table; D and trimming were worked out from the DNA. A total of 350,000 to 500,000 clones appear in this sample, 90% of them only once. The ten largest clones add up to about 4.4% of the sample.

The sample's treatment or condition label, in plain terms: around 19 received Ad26.COV2.S at low or high dose, single or two shots; 5 received placebo; per-sample allocation not given. Repertoires of vaccine and placebo recipients were sequenced from samples taken on day 63 after the first injection. Between 29 July and 7 August 2020, Cohort 1b enrolled 20 to 30 adults aged 18-55 years at one site in Boston, USA. Ad26.COV2.S consisted of a replication-incompetent adenovirus type 26 vector by which a prefusion-stabilized SARS-CoV-2 spike protein from the original Wuhan strain was expressed. As regards this clone: Its antigen is not yet known. The record has no base qualities; no much larger clone is one base away.

Specimen: peripheral blood, collected in a trial of Ad26.COV2.S vaccine versus placebo. The receptor was isolated from a person aged 18-60 years who received the Ad26.COV2.S COVID-19 vaccine or a placebo. The rearranged segments are TRBV9 and TRBJ2-7; TRBD2 lines up with 8 middle nucleotides. Here is the DNA: TGTGCCAGCAGCGTAGCGGGAGGGCCCTCCTACGAGCAGTACTTC. This translates into CASSVAGGPSYEQYF.